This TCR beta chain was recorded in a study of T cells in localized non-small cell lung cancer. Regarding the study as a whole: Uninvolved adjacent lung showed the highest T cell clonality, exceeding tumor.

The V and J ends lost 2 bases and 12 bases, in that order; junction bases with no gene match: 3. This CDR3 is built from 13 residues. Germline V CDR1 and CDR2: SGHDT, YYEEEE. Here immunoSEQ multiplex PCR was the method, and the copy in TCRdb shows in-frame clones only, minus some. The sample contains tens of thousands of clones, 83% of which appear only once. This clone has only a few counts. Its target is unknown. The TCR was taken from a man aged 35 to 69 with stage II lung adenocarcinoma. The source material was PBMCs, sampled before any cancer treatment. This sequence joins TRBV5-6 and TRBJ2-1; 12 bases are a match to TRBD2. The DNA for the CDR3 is TGTGCCAGCAGCTTCCTAGCGGGAGGGTTGCAGTTCTTC. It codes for CASSFLAGGLQFF.